Listed here are 23 T cell receptor beta chains from one sample, sequenced in a study of blood T cell repertoires in COVID-19. TCRdb keeps only in-frame clones here, not all; method: immunoSEQ multiplex PCR. The profile shows about 260,000 clones, more than 80% of them singletons. The sequencing input was PBMCs or T cells enriched from blood (not recorded which). These receptors were taken from a woman in her thirties with acute COVID-19.

This clone was observed a single time. The V gene is TRBV28, the J gene TRBJ2-3, with 10 bases aligning to TRBD2. CDR1 and CDR2 from the germline V gene are MDHEN and SYDVKM. This CDR3 is built from 16 residues. After removal of 8 bases from V and 2 bases from J, the junction contained 10 bases not matched to a gene. In DNA form, the CDR3 reads TGTGCCAGCCCCGCGACACTAGCGGGAATCACAGATACGCAGTATTTT. It specifies CASPATLAGITDTQYF. Variable domain in full (rest from reference TRBV28 and TRBJ2-3): DVKVTQSSRYLVKRTGEKVFLECVQDMDHENMFWYRQDPGLGLRLIYFSYDVKMKEKGDIPEGYSVSREKKERFSLILESASTNQTSMYLCASPATLAGITDTQYFGPGTRLTVL.

The chain joins TRBV6-4 to TRBJ2-1, with D possibly matching TRBD2 (6 bases). V was trimmed by 0 bases and J by 4 bases, leaving 7 bases between them. This CDR3 contains 14 residues. Germline V lookup: CDR1 MRHNA, CDR2 SNTAGT. This CDR3 reads CASSDSGGYNEQFF. In nucleotides, the CDR3 is TGTGCCAGCAGTGACTCGGGGGGATACAATGAGCAGTTCTTC.

A single count supports this clone. The chain links TRBV28 to TRBJ2-3; 8 bases agree with TRBD1. Trimming at V came to 3 bases and at J to 0 bases, leaving 2 bases not matched to a gene. CDR3 length equals 15 residues. CDR1 and CDR2 from the germline V gene are MDHEN and SYDVKM. CDR3 in amino acids: CASSFRTGSTDTQYF. The CDR3 nucleotides are TGTGCCAGCAGTTTCCGGACAGGGAGCACAGATACGCAGTATTTT.

The genes are TRBV9 and TRBJ1-1; D remains ambiguous. CDR3 length equals 14 residues. Per germline, CDR1 SGDLS and CDR2 YYNGEE. Trimming took off 0 bases at V and 4 bases at J, with 10 bases between the two ends. Here the CDR3 DNA reads TGTGCCAGCAGCGTAGGCCCCGAGGGCACTGAAGCTTTCTTT. Amino acid sequence: CASSVGPEGTEAFF.

The CDR3 bases are TGTGCCAGCAGCTTAGGGGGGAGGGATGAGCAGTTCTTC. Encoded protein: CASSLGGRDEQFF. The rearrangement links TRBV11-2 to TRBJ2-1; 7 bases map to TRBD2. Germline CDR1 reads SGHAT; CDR2 reads FQNNGV. The CDR3 extends over 13 amino acids. Germline trimming cut 1 base from V and 8 bases from J; bases unmatched to any gene: 2.

The chain joins TRBV7-3 to TRBJ2-3, with a weak D call TRBD2 (6 bases). Trimming left V 1 base short and J 2 bases short, with 10 bases between. In germline, CDR1 is SGHTA, CDR2 FQGTGA. The CDR3 spans 15 residues. The DNA of the CDR3 is TGTGCCAGCAGCTTAATGGCGGGGTCCACAGATACGCAGTATTTT. This codes for CASSLMAGSTDTQYF.

V is TRBV19 and J is TRBJ1-3; no definite D call. The CDR3 has 15 amino acids. With 6 bases removed from V and 0 bases from J, the gap between germline ends came to 12 bases. CDR1 LNHDA and CDR2 SQIVND come from the germline V gene (reference sequence). Here the CDR3 reads CASRMSVLSGNTIYF. The CDR3 bases are TGTGCCAGTAGAATGTCCGTCCTCTCTGGAAACACCATATATTTT.

This clone appeared a few times. The gene calls are TRBV18 and TRBJ1-5; D call uncertain. V lost 2 bases and J lost 0, with 11 bases in between. This CDR3 has 16 residues. CDR1 and CDR2 from the germline V gene are KGHSH and LQKENI. The CDR3 loop reads CASSPAVMYSNQPQHF. The CDR3 DNA is TGTGCCAGCTCACCAGCAGTGATGTATAGCAATCAGCCCCAGCATTTT.

The CDR3 region has the DNA TGCGCCAGCAGCGATGCCGAGGGGGGGGAAGAGACCCAGTACTTC. It translates to CASSDAEGGEETQYF. The rearrangement uses TRBV4-1 and TRBJ2-5; the D gene is possibly TRBD2 (7 bases). The germline V and J ends were trimmed by 5 bases and 3 bases, with 16 bases remaining between them. The CDR3 covers 15 residues. In germline, CDR1 is MGHRA, CDR2 YSYEKL.

The V and J genes are TRBV6-5 and TRBJ2-7; 8 bases align to TRBD2. The CDR3 has 16 amino acids. After removal of 0 bases from V and 1 base from J, the junction contained 5 bases not matched to a gene. Germline V gene sequence: CDR1 MNHEY, CDR2 SVGAGI. The CDR3 is CASSYSGLAGSYEQYF. The CDR3 bases are TGTGCCAGCAGTTACTCGGGGCTAGCGGGTTCCTACGAGCAGTACTTC.

The chain has TRBV6-5 and TRBJ1-2; no definite D call. The V end lost 4 bases, the J end lost 3 bases, and 9 bases lay between the germline ends. Germline-derived CDR1 and CDR2 are MNHEY and SVGAGI. The CDR3 runs 13 residues. The chain's CDR3 is CASSSPGYYGYTF. In DNA form, the CDR3 reads TGTGCCAGCAGTTCCCCCGGGTACTATGGCTACACCTTC.

V is TRBV9 and J is TRBJ2-5; D unresolved. The CDR3 extends over 13 amino acids. V lost 3 bases, J lost 5 bases, and 11 bases lay in between. Germline assignment: CDR1 SGDLS and CDR2 YYNGEE. CDR3 nucleotide sequence: TGTGCCAGCAGCGCCCATTCGGTTGAGACCCAGTACTTC. It specifies CASSAHSVETQYF.

The CDR3 reads CASSSEYRTSGRYNEQFF. The DNA for the CDR3 is TGTGCCAGCAGTTCGGAATACCGGACTAGCGGGAGATACAATGAGCAGTTCTTC. V and J are TRBV28 and TRBJ2-1, with 13 bases aligning to TRBD2. The CDR3 contains 18 residues. J gave up 4 bases and V 4 bases, and 10 bases lay outside the gene matches. Germline values: CDR1 MDHEN, CDR2 SYDVKM.

This chain joins TRBV7-9 and TRBJ1-5; D is unclear. The CDR3 contains 13 residues. Trimming stripped 5 bases from V and 6 bases from J, with 11 bases between. In germline, CDR1 is SEHNR, CDR2 FQNEAQ (reference sequence). CDR3 in amino acids: CASSQSAGQPQHF. The CDR3 nucleotides read TGTGCCAGCAGCCAATCAGCAGGTCAGCCCCAGCATTTT.

The genes are TRBV27 and TRBJ2-3; 7 bases are shared with TRBD2. This CDR3 comprises 13 residues. The V and J ends lost 6 bases and 4 bases, in that order; junction bases with no gene match: 4. Per the germline V gene, CDR1 is MNHEY and CDR2 is SMNVEV (reference sequence). CDR3 sequence: CASRRESPDTQYF. The DNA of the CDR3 is TGTGCCAGCAGGCGGGAGTCCCCAGATACGCAGTATTTT.

The rearrangement links TRBV2 to TRBJ2-7, with 8 bases fitting TRBD1. Trimming at V came to 7 bases and at J to 6 bases, leaving 5 bases not matched to a gene. This CDR3 contains 12 residues. In germline, CDR1 is SNHLY, CDR2 FYNNEI. The CDR3 reads CASMRTGTEQYF. CDR3 nucleotide sequence: TGTGCCAGCATGAGGACAGGGACCGAGCAGTACTTC.

The chain couples TRBV7-2 to TRBJ2-3, with D perhaps TRBD2 (5 bases). Germline values: CDR1 SGHTA, CDR2 FQGNSA. The CDR3 has 18 residues. Trimming stripped 0 bases from V and 6 bases from J, with 22 bases between. CDR3 sequence (DNA): TGTGCCAGCAGCTTAGCCGTCCTACTAGACCGCCGTTTTGATACGCAGTATTTT. Translated: CASSLAVLLDRRFDTQYF.

This sequence joins TRBV6-5 and TRBJ2-7, with 7 bases identical to TRBD2. CDR1 and CDR2 (germline): MNHEY, SVGAGI. CDR3 size: 12 residues. Trimming at V came to 8 bases and at J to 6 bases, leaving 7 bases not matched to a gene. CDR3 region: CASGLVGAEQYF. CDR3 DNA sequence: TGTGCCAGCGGACTAGTAGGGGCCGAGCAGTACTTC.

V is TRBV7-3 and J is TRBJ2-5; TRBD2 might be the D (6 bases). Germline CDR1 and CDR2: SGHTA and FQGTGA. CDR3 size: 14 residues. Trimming took 2 bases from V and 2 from J, leaving 9 bases between them. This CDR3 is CASSLAGRQETQYF. The CDR3, as DNA: TGTGCCAGCAGCTTAGCGGGGCGTCAAGAGACCCAGTACTTC.

CDR3 in DNA: TGTGCCAGCAGTCTGACTCACCTAAGCTCCTACGAGCAGTACTTC. The encoded protein is CASSLTHLSSYEQYF. The chain uses TRBV28 and TRBJ2-7; D gene uncertain. Germline V CDR1 and CDR2: MDHEN, SYDVKM. The CDR3 sequence is 15 residues long. Trimming left V 5 bases short and J 0 bases short, with 14 bases between.

CDR3 loop: CASSLGTGGFTDTQYF. The CDR3, as DNA: TGTGCCAGCAGCTTGGGGACAGGGGGTTTCACAGATACGCAGTATTTT. The chain combines TRBV7-8 with TRBJ2-3; 11 positions match TRBD1. Germline CDR1 and CDR2: SGHVS and FQNEAQ. Unmatched junction bases numbered 4, after V lost 3 bases and J lost 2 bases. The CDR3 length is 16 residues. Full variable domain (missing parts from reference TRBV7-8 and TRBJ2-3): GAGVSQSPRYKVAKRGQDVALRCDPISGHVSLFWYQQALGQGPEFLTYFQNEAQLDKSGLPSDRFFAERPEGSVSTLKIQRTQQEDSAVYLCASSLGTGGFTDTQYFGPGTRLTVL.

A word on this clone: Mismatch with germline at one junction end may stem from a read error. The rearrangement links TRBV13 to TRBJ2-3; D might be TRBD2 (5 bases). The CDR3 has 12 amino acids. Germline-derived CDR1 and CDR2 are PRHDT and FYEKMQ (reference sequence). The CDR3 protein is CASSPSTDTQYF. CDR3 coding DNA: TGTGCCAGCAGCCCTAGCACCGATACGCAGTATTTT.

The rearrangement uses TRBV19 and TRBJ2-1; possibly TRBD1 for D (5 bases). The length of the CDR3 is 13 residues. V was cut by 4 bases and J by 5 bases, with 9 bases left in between. Germline lookup yields CDR1 LNHDA and CDR2 SQIVND (reference sequence). The DNA of the CDR3 is TGTGCCAGTAGTAAGGGGAACAACAATGAGCAGTTCTTC. It translates to CASSKGNNNEQFF. The complete variable domain, with remaining parts taken from reference TRBV19 and TRBJ2-1, reads DGGITQSPKYLFRKEGQNVTLSCEQNLNHDAMYWYRQDPGQGLRLIYYSQIVNDFQKGDIAEGYSVSREKKESFPLTVTSAQKNPTAFYLCASSKGNNNEQFFGPGTRLTVL.